The 22 T cell receptor beta chains presented below share a single source sample, sequenced in a study of identical twins. TCRdb independently ran MiXCR on the 5' RACE reads; one entry per CDR3 protein. Of some 1,700,000 distinct CDR3 sequences in the sample, about 32% are singletons; the top ten hold about 0.27%. Sequencing input: cord blood. These receptors were collected from a newborn girl in good health.

This clonotype has only a few counts. The rearrangement links TRBV27 to TRBJ1-4; TRBD1 matches at 7 bases. The CDR3 runs to 16 residues. Germline V gene lookup returns CDR1 MNHEY and CDR2 SMNVEV (reference sequence). J gave up 4 bases and V 4 bases, and 9 bases lay outside the gene matches. This chain's CDR3 is CASSSHRDSINEKLFF. CDR3 bases: TGTGCCAGCAGTTCACACCGGGACAGCATTAATGAAAAACTGTTTTTT.

This clonotype was observed a handful of times. The chain couples TRBV10-1 to TRBJ2-7, with no clear D. This CDR3 region has 14 residues. Germline-derived CDR1 and CDR2 are WNHNN and SYGVQD (reference sequence). The V end was cut by 4 bases, the J end by 1 base, with 11 bases between. The CDR3 protein is CASSGAKGSYEQYF. The CDR3 DNA is TGCGCCAGCAGTGGGGCGAAGGGATCCTACGAGCAGTACTTC.

This clonotype was picked up a small number of times. V gene TRBV29-1 combines with J gene TRBJ2-1; either TRBD1 or TRBD2 may fit D (6 bases each). V gave up 4 bases and J gave up 3 bases, with 13 bases separating them. Germline assignment: CDR1 SQVTM and CDR2 ANQGSEA. The CDR3 length is 14 residues. The CDR3, as DNA: TGCAGCGTTGTGGTGGGGGGCAGCTACAATGAGCAGTTCTTC. It encodes CSVVVGGSYNEQFF.

This clonotype has more than one count but fewer than ten. The chain has TRBV4-1 and TRBJ2-4; D is unresolved. The germline V and J ends were trimmed by 1 base and 0 bases, with 13 bases remaining between them. Germline V CDR1 and CDR2: MGHRA, YSYEKL. CDR3 length: 17 residues. CDR3 residues: CASSQGMARLAKNIQYF. The CDR3 bases are TGCGCCAGCAGCCAAGGCATGGCCCGGCTAGCCAAAAACATTCAGTACTTC.

This clonotype was observed a few times. The chain has TRBV11-2 and TRBJ2-3; TRBD2 matches 8 bases. This CDR3 contains 15 residues. Germline CDR1 is SGHAT and CDR2 is FQNNGV. V gave up 0 bases and J gave up 4 bases; unmatched junction bases: 3. CDR3 region: CASSLEVGGADTQYF. CDR3 in DNA: TGTGCCAGCAGCTTAGAGGTCGGGGGGGCAGATACGCAGTATTTT.

V usage is TRBV28 and J usage is TRBJ2-7; perhaps TRBD2 as D (5 bases). Germline assignment: CDR1 MDHEN and CDR2 SYDVKM. The CDR3 runs 14 residues. The ends were cut back, 5 bases at V and 2 bases at J, with 13 bases in the middle. The CDR3 nucleotides read TGTGCCAGCAGTCCCGTGGAGGTCACCTACGAGCAGTACTTC. Translating gives CASSPVEVTYEQYF.

The genes are TRBV6-5 and TRBJ2-1; TRBD1 agrees at 7 bases. Trimming cost V 2 bases and J 10 bases; bases outside gene matches: 20. The CDR3 is made up of 18 amino acids. Germline-derived CDR1 and CDR2 are MNHEY and SVGAGI. CDR3 nucleotide sequence: TGTGCCAGCAGTTACCCCATTCTCTTCGGGACAGCACCCTACGAGCAGTTCTTC. This encodes CASSYPILFGTAPYEQFF.

This clonotype was picked up a small number of times. The chain couples TRBV7-2 to TRBJ2-5, with D perhaps matching TRBD2 (6 bases). Deletions cut 5 bases from V and 3 bases from J, with 10 bases between. The CDR3 runs to 13 residues. CDR1 and CDR2 from the germline V gene are SGHTA and FQGNSA. The CDR3 reads CASSGRLEETQYF. The CDR3 coding sequence is TGTGCCAGCAGCGGGCGACTAGAAGAGACCCAGTACTTC.

This clonotype was found a few times. This chain joins TRBV20-1 and TRBJ1-5, with 9 positions matching TRBD1. The J segment lost 4 bases and the V segment lost 1 base, leaving 5 bases of the junction unmatched. The CDR3 is 15 amino acids. Germline V gene data show CDR1 as DFQATT and CDR2 as SNEGSKA (reference sequence). The CDR3 region has the DNA TGCAGTGCTAGAGCGGGACAGGGTCTTAATCAGCCCCAGCATTTT. Protein: CSARAGQGLNQPQHF.

The rearrangement joins TRBV4-2 to TRBJ2-5, with 7 bases aligning to TRBD2. Trimming cost V 2 bases and J 5 bases; bases outside gene matches: 5. Germline lookup yields CDR1 LGHNA and CDR2 YNFKEQ. CDR3 size: 14 residues. Here the CDR3 reads CASSQSGKGETQYF. The CDR3 DNA is TGTGCCAGCAGCCAAAGCGGGAAGGGGGAGACCCAGTACTTC.

About this clonotype itself: The junction departs from germline at one end; a sequencing error may be responsible. The chain carries TRBV5-6 and TRBJ2-1, with 9 bases identical to TRBD2. Looked up from germline, CDR1 is SGHDT and CDR2 is YYEEEE. This CDR3 spans 16 amino acids. CDR3 loop: CASRLRASGTVNKQFF. CDR3 nucleotide sequence: TGTGCCAGCAGGTTGAGGGCTAGCGGGACGGTCAATAAGCAGTTCTTC.

The chain recombines TRBV2 with TRBJ2-3; 10 nucleotides match TRBD1. With V trimmed by 4 bases and J by 5 bases, 6 bases remained unmatched. CDR1 SNHLY and CDR2 FYNNEI come from the germline V gene. The CDR3 has 15 residues. CDR3 amino acids: CASSGDRGLGDTQYF. CDR3 bases: TGTGCCAGCAGTGGAGACAGGGGGCTAGGAGATACGCAGTATTTT.

This clonotype came up a few times. The rearrangement uses TRBV5-1 and TRBJ2-3; maybe TRBD2 (6 bases). CDR3 length equals 16 residues. Germline CDR1 and CDR2: SGHRS and YFSETQ. Deletions cut 0 bases from V and 4 bases from J, with 15 bases between. The CDR3 spells CASSLATGADADTQYF. As DNA, the CDR3 is TGCGCCAGCAGCTTGGCCACGGGAGCGGACGCAGATACGCAGTATTTT.

The V gene is TRBV28, the J gene TRBJ2-7; 9 bases are a match to TRBD1. Germline lookup yields CDR1 MDHEN and CDR2 SYDVKM. This CDR3 is 14 amino acids long. The V and J ends lost 4 bases and 7 bases, in that order; junction bases with no gene match: 8. The CDR3 loop reads CASSSHRDRVEQYF. In DNA, the CDR3 is TGTGCCAGCAGTTCTCACAGGGACAGGGTAGAGCAGTACTTC.

J is TRBJ1-2 and V is TRBV3-1; tentative D call: TRBD1 (5 bases). The CDR3 contains 17 residues. V shed 1 base and J shed 2 bases, with 17 bases lying between them. CDR1 is LGHDT and CDR2 is YNNKEL in the germline V gene (reference sequence). CDR3 DNA sequence: TGTGCCAGCAGCCAAGTTACGGGGCCAGGGCCCAACTATGGCTACACCTTC. As protein: CASSQVTGPGPNYGYTF.

The rearrangement uses TRBV9 and TRBJ1-1; D gene uncertain. The V gene lost 0 bases and the J gene lost 4 bases, with 1 base spanning the gap. CDR3 length equals 11 residues. Germline V gene data show CDR1 as SGDLS and CDR2 as YYNGEE. CDR3: CASSVATEAFF. CDR3 bases: TGTGCCAGCAGCGTAGCCACTGAAGCTTTCTTT.

This clonotype was recorded a few times. The V gene is TRBV12-3 or TRBV12-4, the J gene TRBJ2-7; 9 bases line up with TRBD1. The ends lost 8 bases at V and 2 bases at J; junction bases unmatched: 7. The length of the CDR3 is 14 residues. CDR3 protein: CASGGQGGPYEQYF. CDR3 bases: TGTGCCAGCGGGGGACAGGGAGGTCCCTACGAGCAGTACTTC.

This clonotype was counted once. The rearrangement joins TRBV28 to TRBJ2-1; D may be TRBD2 (7 bases). CDR1 and CDR2 (germline): MDHEN, SYDVKM. Trimming shortened V by 7 bases and J by 4 bases, and 17 bases separated the two germline ends. The CDR3 loop spans 15 amino acids. The CDR3 DNA reads TGTGCCAGCATTGGGAGCGGGACACAATACAATGAGCAGTTCTTC. Its translation is CASIGSGTQYNEQFF.

This clonotype was seen more than once but under ten times. The chain has TRBV20-1 and TRBJ2-3; 7 bases map to TRBD2. Germline V lookup: CDR1 DFQATT, CDR2 SNEGSKA (reference sequence). The CDR3 consists of 13 residues. V shed 6 bases, J shed 2 bases, and the junction held 5 bases outside the gene matches. The CDR3 DNA reads as TGCAGTGCCGCGAGCGGGATCACAGATACGCAGTATTTT. This codes for CSAASGITDTQYF.

The chain joins TRBV3-1 to TRBJ2-5; 11 bases are a match to TRBD2. This CDR3 has 17 residues. Per germline, CDR1 LGHDT and CDR2 YNNKEL (reference sequence). The ends lost 2 bases at V and 11 bases at J; junction bases unmatched: 16. The DNA for the CDR3 is TGTGCCAGCAGCCAACAACTAGCGGGAGCCGGCAACAATGAGCAGTACTTC. Protein: CASSQQLAGAGNNEQYF.

The CDR3 region is CSGGEPSSYNEQFF. CDR3 nucleotide sequence: TGCAGTGGAGGAGAGCCGAGCTCCTACAATGAGCAGTTCTTC. The chain has TRBV20-1 and TRBJ2-1; D call uncertain. Germline CDR1 is DFQATT and CDR2 is SNEGSKA (reference sequence). Trimming shortened V by 7 bases and J by 0 bases, and 13 bases separated the two germline ends. This CDR3 region has 14 residues.

In its sample, this clonotype was seen many times. V and J are TRBV12-3 or TRBV12-4 and TRBJ2-1, with D perhaps matching TRBD1 or TRBD2 (6 bases each). This CDR3 is built from 16 residues. V was shortened by 3 bases and J by 7 bases, with 19 bases between the two germline ends. The CDR3 sequence: CASSFEGFLGGNEQFF. DNA of the CDR3: TGTGCCAGCAGTTTTGAGGGCTTCTTAGGGGGGAATGAGCAGTTCTTC.